The following is a T cell receptor beta chain sequence with its context. The repertoire was sequenced with immunoSEQ multiplex PCR; TCRdb's copy has only in-frame clones and lacks some. The sample consists of 85,000 to 130,000 clones, more than 90% of them appearing once. Per germline, CDR1 MNHEY and CDR2 SVGAGI. Trimming shortened V by 4 bases and J by 2 bases, and 15 bases separated the two germline ends. The CDR3 is 15 residues long. These data are taken from a study of T cell changes during pregnancy in multiple sclerosis. The input for sequencing was peripheral blood, taken in the second trimester of pregnancy. The V call is TRBV6-5, the J call TRBJ2-7; D is perhaps TRBD1 (7 bases). The TCR was taken from a female donor with multiple sclerosis, enrolled in a pregnancy study. The chain's CDR3 is CASSLVGGQTYEQYF. The CDR3 DNA sequence: TGTGCCAGCAGTTTGGTGGGGGGACAGACCTACGAGCAGTACTTC.